The 21 T cell receptor beta chains below were found in one sample sequenced in a study of preoperative IRX-2 immunotherapy in early breast cancer. Treatment in this sample: preoperative locoregional IRX-2 cytokine immunotherapy. Sequenced by immunoSEQ multiplex PCR; TCRdb stores in-frame clones only, minus some. The data show 2,500 or so clones, over 60% seen once. The source was tumor tissue, collected after IRX-2 immunotherapy. The receptors originated from a human donor with breast cancer.

CDR3 bases: TGTGCCAGCGGAACCAGAGGCCACGAGCAGTACGTC. The encoded protein is CASGTRGHEQYV. The rearrangement uses TRBV6-8 and TRBJ2-7; D gene ambiguous. Germline CDR1 is MNHGY and CDR2 is SAAAGT. Trimming shortened V by 8 bases and J by 5 bases, and 13 bases separated the two germline ends. The CDR3 sequence is 12 residues long.

The rearrangement joins TRBV6-8 to TRBJ2-5, with 7 positions matching TRBD1. The CDR3 loop spans 14 amino acids. From germline, CDR1 is MNHGY and CDR2 SAAAGT. After removal of 0 bases from V and 5 bases from J, the junction contained 3 bases not matched to a gene. CDR3 in DNA: TGTGCCAGCAGTTACTCGACAGGGTGGGAGACCCAGTACTTC. Translating it yields CASSYSTGWETQYF.

In this sample, this clone turned up a few times. V and J are TRBV28 and TRBJ1-2; weak D call: TRBD1 (5 bases). Trimming cost V 6 bases and J 5 bases, with 22 bases left between them. CDR1 and CDR2 from the germline V gene are MDHEN and SYDVKM. This CDR3 region has 16 residues. CDR3 nucleotides: TGTGCCAGCAGACTCGGACGAAGAGGGGTTGTTTATGGCTACACCTTC. Translated: CASRLGRRGVVYGYTF.

The rearrangement links TRBV7-2 to TRBJ1-1, with D unresolved. The CDR3 runs 13 residues. V was trimmed by 5 bases and J by 0 bases, leaving 7 bases between them. Germline-derived CDR1 and CDR2 are SGHTA and FQGNSA. CDR3 residues: CASSPELNTEAFF. As DNA, the CDR3 is TGTGCCAGCAGCCCGGAGTTGAACACTGAAGCTTTCTTT.

This clone was counted once. This chain links TRBV11-3 with TRBJ1-1, with D possibly matching TRBD1 (6 bases). Trimming took off 3 bases at V and 0 bases at J, with 14 bases between the two ends. In germline, CDR1 is SGHNT, CDR2 YENEEA. The CDR3 sequence is 16 residues long. Here the CDR3 DNA reads TGTGCCAGCAGCTTTGGACAGACAATTATGAACACTGAAGCTTTCTTT. Its protein is CASSFGQTIMNTEAFF.

The rearrangement joins TRBV6-7 to TRBJ1-6; no definite D call. TRBV6-7 is an ORF, and what it does is uncertain. Trimming left V 5 bases short and J 4 bases short, with 21 bases between. The CDR3 spans 18 residues. This CDR3 reads CASSEGSLASFYNSPLHF. The CDR3 nucleotides are TGTGCCAGCAGTGAAGGGTCCCTCGCAAGCTTTTATAATTCACCCCTCCACTTT.

The chain employs TRBV19 and TRBJ1-1, with a weak D call TRBD1 (5 bases). The ends were cut back, 6 bases at V and 3 bases at J, with 8 bases in the middle. This CDR3 contains 12 residues. Germline CDR1 reads LNHDA; CDR2 reads SQIVND (reference sequence). CDR3 sequence (DNA): TGTGCCAGTAGGGAGGGGTACACTGAAGCTTTCTTT. Protein product: CASREGYTEAFF.

The V and J genes are TRBV19 and TRBJ2-7, with a possible D match to TRBD2 (8 bases). CDR1 is LNHDA, CDR2 SQIVND, per germline (reference sequence). With 5 bases removed from V and 6 bases from J, the gap between germline ends came to 20 bases. CDR3 length: 15 residues. The CDR3 coding sequence is TGTGCCAGTAGTCCGGGAGGGCAGGGGGGCGTCGAGCAGTACTTC. Translation: CASSPGGQGGVEQYF.

The rearrangement links TRBV11-3 to TRBJ2-7; 11 bases map to TRBD1. J lost 5 bases, V lost 5 bases, and 5 bases had no gene match. Germline assignment: CDR1 SGHNT and CDR2 YENEEA. The CDR3 runs to 14 residues. CDR3: CASSPDRGRDEQYF. The CDR3 nucleotides are TGTGCCAGCAGCCCGGACAGGGGGCGCGACGAGCAGTACTTC.

The CDR3 reads CASSIQGDGNTIYF. DNA for the CDR3: TGTGCCAGTAGTATACAGGGCGATGGAAACACCATATATTTT. The V call is TRBV19, the J call TRBJ1-3; D perhaps matches TRBD1 (5 bases). V gave up 2 bases and J gave up 3 bases, with 8 bases separating them. CDR1 is LNHDA and CDR2 is SQIVND in the germline V gene (reference sequence). The CDR3 runs 14 residues.

This clone has only one observation. The chain links TRBV6-8 to TRBJ1-3; D unresolved. CDR1 is MNHGY and CDR2 is SAAAGT in the germline V gene. V was shortened by 5 bases and J by 0 bases, with 11 bases between the two germline ends. This CDR3 is built from 15 residues. The DNA for the CDR3 is TGTGCCAGCAGTGCGGGTTCAAGCTCTGGAAACACCATATATTTT. Protein product: CASSAGSSSGNTIYF.

The chain employs TRBV6-8 and TRBJ2-1; 10 bases are shared with TRBD2. There are 15 residues in the CDR3. V gave up 5 bases and J gave up 4 bases; unmatched junction bases: 5. CDR1 is MNHGY, CDR2 SAAAGT, per germline. The DNA for the CDR3 is TGTGCCAGCAGTGATGGTAGCGGGGGGTACAATGAGCAGTTCTTC. Translation: CASSDGSGGYNEQFF.

This chain connects TRBV10-2 to TRBJ1-5; D perhaps matches TRBD1 (5 bases). The length of the CDR3 is 17 residues. Trimming stripped 3 bases from V and 0 bases from J, with 15 bases between. Looked up from germline, CDR1 is WSHSY and CDR2 is SAAADI. The CDR3 nucleotides read TGCGCCAGCAGTGACGGTGACAGATCTTCTAGCAATCAGCCCCAGCATTTT. It translates to CASSDGDRSSSNQPQHF.

The chain joins TRBV6-8 to TRBJ2-7; TRBD2 might be the D (5 bases). This CDR3 is 12 amino acids long. Deletions cut 8 bases from V and 4 bases from J, with 12 bases between. Germline values: CDR1 MNHGY, CDR2 SAAAGT. CDR3 in amino acids: CASSPGVYEQYF. The CDR3 region has the DNA TGTGCCAGCTCACCCGGGGTATACGAGCAGTACTTC.

This sequence joins TRBV18 and TRBJ1-2, with 11 bases matching TRBD1. In germline, CDR1 is KGHSH, CDR2 LQKENI. Trimming removed 4 bases from V and 4 bases from J; junction bases left unmatched: 5. The CDR3 runs 15 residues. CDR3 sequence (DNA): TGTGCCAGCTCACGAGGACAGGGGGCGACCTATGGCTACACCTTC. Residues: CASSRGQGATYGYTF.

The chain carries TRBV19 and TRBJ1-5; TRBD1 matches 11 bases. V gave up 7 bases and J gave up 2 bases; unmatched junction bases: 4. The germline gives CDR1 LNHDA, CDR2 SQIVND (reference sequence). The length of the CDR3 is 15 residues. The CDR3 sequence: CASKGQGVGNQPQHF. The CDR3 nucleotides are TGTGCCAGTAAGGGACAGGGGGTAGGCAATCAGCCCCAGCATTTT.

The J gene is TRBJ1-3, the V gene TRBV5-1; tentatively, D is TRBD1 (5 bases). Germline V gene sequence: CDR1 SGHRS, CDR2 YFSETQ. Between the trimmed V and J ends, which lost 4 bases and 2 bases, there was a span of 16 bases. There are 16 residues in the CDR3. CDR3 in amino acids: CASSEAPQGAGNTIYF. DNA for the CDR3: TGCGCCAGCAGCGAAGCTCCTCAGGGAGCTGGAAACACCATATATTTT.

J is TRBJ2-3 and V is TRBV11-3; TRBD1 might be the D (5 bases). There are 16 residues in the CDR3. Per the germline V gene, CDR1 is SGHNT and CDR2 is YENEEA. V lost 5 bases and J 2 bases, leaving 17 bases between the germline ends. The CDR3 DNA reads as TGTGCCAGCAGCCTAACCGGAAGGGGCCTCACAGATACGCAGTATTTT. This encodes CASSLTGRGLTDTQYF.

Only one count was recorded for this clone. The chain uses TRBV28 and TRBJ2-1; tentatively, D is TRBD2 (5 bases). Between the trimmed V and J ends, which lost 5 bases and 7 bases, there was a span of 15 bases. CDR3 length: 14 residues. The V gene's germline CDR1 is MDHEN and CDR2 SYDVKM. CDR3 protein: CASSPRTGRNEQFF. CDR3 nucleotides: TGTGCCAGCAGTCCCCGGACTGGACGGAATGAGCAGTTCTTC.

This clone was detected only a few times. The chain has TRBV11-3 and TRBJ2-5; D is perhaps TRBD1 or TRBD2 (6 bases each). The CDR3 has 17 amino acids. V was trimmed by 3 bases and J by 4 bases, leaving 21 bases between them. Germline values: CDR1 SGHNT, CDR2 YENEEA. The CDR3 DNA is TGTGCCAGCAGCTTGGGGGCTGGGGGGCCTCTTATAGAGACCCAGTACTTC. Amino acids: CASSLGAGGPLIETQYF. The complete variable domain, with remaining parts taken from reference TRBV11-3 and TRBJ2-5, reads EAGVVQSPRYKIIEKKQPVAFWCNPISGHNTLYWYLQNLGQGPELLIRYENEEAVDDSQLPKDRFSAERLKGVDSTLKIQPAELGDSAVYLCASSLGAGGPLIETQYFGPGTRLLVL.

The chain combines TRBV19 with TRBJ2-7, with D perhaps TRBD2 (5 bases). Trimming left V 1 base short and J 3 bases short, with 13 bases between. Germline loops: CDR1 LNHDA, CDR2 SQIVND (reference sequence). This CDR3 contains 15 residues. DNA of the CDR3: TGTGCCAGTAGTATAGGTGTCGGGGAGTTCTACGAGCAGTACTTC. It translates to CASSIGVGEFYEQYF.